This TCR beta chain appears in the sequencing data of a study of cytomegalovirus exposure and HLA in healthy donors. Study results and limitations: A later analysis found TCR association rates differed by HLA locus, highest for DRB1 and lowest for HLA-C. Reports showed the classifier diagnosing cytomegalovirus status with high specificity and sensitivity. 87-base-pair reads could not separate some V segments, including TRBV6-2 and TRBV6-3. There were over 150 TCR beta chains listed as cytomegalovirus-associated.

Comments on this clone: Its antigen is unidentified.

This CDR3 is built from 15 residues. V gave up 0 bases and J gave up 2 bases, with 8 bases separating them. Germline V gene lookup returns CDR1 SGDLS and CDR2 YYNGEE. 60 Vbeta and 13 Jbeta primers were used in PCR. Assay: immunoSEQ multiplex PCR; the TCRdb copy retains only in-frame clones and omits some. This table lists 45,000 to 70,000 clones. Sample: PBMCs. This TCR was sampled from a woman between 50 and 59 years old in good health and CMV-seropositive. This sequence joins TRBV9 and TRBJ2-2; D is undetermined. The CDR3 nucleotides read TGTGCCAGCAGCGTAGGAACTCTCAACACCGGGGAGCTGTTTTTT. Protein sequence: CASSVGTLNTGELFF.